These 26 T cell receptor beta chains share one sample of origin, sequenced in a study of blood T cell repertoires in COVID-19. Sequenced by immunoSEQ multiplex PCR; TCRdb stores in-frame clones only, minus some. The sample lists 150,000 to 200,000 clones; around 86% were seen once. Sequences were obtained from peripheral blood. These receptors came from a man in his sixties or seventies with acute or convalescent COVID-19.

This clone has a single count. The rearrangement joins TRBV19 to TRBJ1-5, with D possibly being TRBD1 (5 bases). The V and J ends lost 2 bases and 4 bases respectively, with 12 bases between them. The CDR3 extends over 15 amino acids. The germline V gene encodes CDR1 LNHDA and CDR2 SQIVND (reference sequence). Written as DNA, the CDR3 is TGTGCCAGTAGTATATCGGGGGGGTGGAATCAGCCCCAGCATTTT. It yields the protein CASSISGGWNQPQHF.

This chain connects TRBV10-3 to TRBJ2-7; D might be TRBD1 (6 bases). This CDR3 is 15 amino acids long. Looked up from germline, CDR1 is ENHRY and CDR2 is SYGVKD. V was clipped by 6 bases and J by 4 bases, with 19 bases between them. CDR3 in amino acids: CAISAPSTGFYEQYF. As DNA, the CDR3 is TGTGCCATCAGCGCCCCCTCGACAGGATTTTACGAGCAGTACTTC.

J is TRBJ2-5 and V is TRBV6-1; D not certain. Germline CDR1 reads MNHNS; CDR2 reads SASEGT. This CDR3 has 14 residues. V was trimmed by 1 base and J by 0 bases, leaving 6 bases between them. The CDR3 loop reads CASSEGEYQETQYF. DNA for the CDR3: TGTGCCAGCAGTGAAGGAGAGTACCAAGAGACCCAGTACTTC.

J is TRBJ2-6 and V is TRBV6-2 or TRBV6-3, with 9 bases matching TRBD1. V dropped 7 bases and J dropped 0; count of bases not matched to a gene: 22. The CDR3 length is 22 residues. Germline CDR1 is MNHEY and CDR2 is SVGEGT. CDR3 coding DNA: TGTGCCAGCAACCCACGCACTCCAATTCCGGGACAGGGACACTCTGGGGCCAACGTCCTGACTTTC. Translation: CASNPRTPIPGQGHSGANVLTF.

The V call is TRBV5-1, the J call TRBJ2-3; 8 bases map to TRBD1. The CDR3 extends over 15 amino acids. CDR1 is SGHRS, CDR2 YFSETQ, per germline. The J segment lost 5 bases and the V segment lost 2 bases, leaving 7 bases of the junction unmatched. Here the CDR3 reads CASSFLGRGQDTQYF. The CDR3 region has the DNA TGCGCCAGCAGCTTCCTGGGCAGGGGGCAAGATACGCAGTATTTT.

This clone was found a few times. CDR3: CASSTGGRGTGQPQHF. The CDR3 coding sequence is TGTGCCAGCAGCACCGGCGGGCGGGGGACGGGTCAGCCCCAGCATTTT. The chain carries TRBV28 and TRBJ1-5; TRBD1 might be the D (5 bases). The length of the CDR3 is 16 residues. Trimming shortened V by 6 bases and J by 6 bases, and 21 bases separated the two germline ends. From germline, CDR1 is MDHEN and CDR2 SYDVKM. Full variable domain (outside the CDR3, taken from reference TRBV28 and TRBJ1-5): DVKVTQSSRYLVKRTGEKVFLECVQDMDHENMFWYRQDPGLGLRLIYFSYDVKMKEKGDIPEGYSVSREKKERFSLILESASTNQTSMYLCASSTGGRGTGQPQHFGDGTRLSIL.

This sequence joins TRBV6-5 and TRBJ2-7; TRBD1 is a possible D gene (6 bases). Between the trimmed V and J ends, which lost 3 bases and 3 bases, there was a span of 12 bases. CDR1 is MNHEY and CDR2 is SVGAGI in the germline V gene. CDR3 size: 14 residues. The CDR3 loop is CASSYLEGVYEQYF. CDR3 coding DNA: TGTGCCAGCAGTTATCTAGAGGGGGTCTACGAGCAGTACTTC.

The V gene is TRBV7-2, the J gene TRBJ1-2; 10 nucleotides align to TRBD1. In germline, CDR1 is SGHTA, CDR2 FQGNSA. The CDR3 has 14 amino acids. With 1 base clipped from V and 4 bases from J, the junction kept 0 bases outside the gene matches. This chain's CDR3 is CASSLGQGAYGYTF. CDR3 DNA sequence: TGTGCCAGCAGCTTAGGACAGGGGGCCTATGGCTACACCTTC. The variable domain in full, completed from reference TRBV7-2 and TRBJ1-2, reads GAGVSQSPSNKVTEKGKDVELRCDPISGHTALYWYRQSLGQGLEFLIYFQGNSAPDKSGLPSDRFSAERTGGSVSTLTIQRTQQEDSAVYLCASSLGQGAYGYTFGSGTRLTVV.

This chain links TRBV5-1 with TRBJ2-5; 8 bases align to TRBD2. The germline V gene has CDR1 SGHRS and CDR2 YFSETQ. The CDR3 runs 14 residues. Trimming cost V 3 bases and J 2 bases; bases outside gene matches: 3. CDR3 sequence (DNA): TGCGCCAGCAGCTCTACTAGCGGACAAGAGACCCAGTACTTC. It codes for CASSSTSGQETQYF.

The CDR3 sequence is CASSLSPQETQYF. The CDR3 nucleotides are TGCGCCAGCAGCTTATCTCCCCAAGAGACCCAGTACTTC. This chain connects TRBV5-1 to TRBJ2-5; D call uncertain. The V end was cut by 2 bases, the J end by 1 base, with 6 bases between. The CDR3 sequence is 13 residues long. Germline V lookup: CDR1 SGHRS, CDR2 YFSETQ.

Here the CDR3 DNA reads TGTGCCAGCAGCCAATACGGGGGAGCCAAAAACATTCAGTACTTC. It translates to CASSQYGGAKNIQYF. The chain carries TRBV3-1 (or the pseudogene TRBV3-2) and TRBJ2-4; D might be TRBD2 (6 bases). There are 15 residues in the CDR3. Trimming removed 2 bases at V and 0 bases at J, with 8 bases between. Germline CDR1 is LGHDT and CDR2 is YNNKEL (reference sequence).

The chain couples TRBV20-1 to TRBJ2-7, with 7 nucleotides matching TRBD2. The CDR3 runs 11 residues. Germline V CDR1 and CDR2: DFQATT, SNEGSKA (reference sequence). V dropped 6 bases and J dropped 3; count of bases not matched to a gene: 2. CDR3 nucleotide sequence: TGCAGTGCCATAGCGGGCTACGAGCAGTACTTC. It specifies CSAIAGYEQYF.

The chain links TRBV18 to TRBJ2-1; unclear D gene. Trimming took off 3 bases at V and 10 bases at J, with 19 bases between the two ends. The germline V gene has CDR1 KGHSH and CDR2 LQKENI. The CDR3 contains 15 residues. This chain's CDR3 is CASSPDTTRLREQFF. The CDR3 DNA sequence: TGTGCCAGCTCACCCGATACCACCCGACTGCGAGAGCAGTTCTTC. The variable domain in full, completed from reference TRBV18 and TRBJ2-1, reads NAGVMQNPRHLVRRRGQEARLRCSPMKGHSHVYWYRQLPEEGLKFMVYLQKENIIDESGMPKERFSAEFPKEGPSILRIQQVVRGDSAAYFCASSPDTTRLREQFFGPGTRLTVL.

V is TRBV2 and J is TRBJ1-2, with 7 bases that match TRBD1. V was clipped by 5 bases and J by 6 bases; unmatched bases: 9. The CDR3 length is 14 residues. CDR1 SNHLY and CDR2 FYNNEI come from the germline V gene. The CDR3 is CASSQTGIGNGYTF. In DNA, the CDR3 is TGTGCCAGCAGTCAGACAGGGATCGGGAATGGCTACACCTTC.

The rearrangement uses TRBV7-9 and TRBJ1-1; D ambiguous. In germline, CDR1 is SEHNR, CDR2 FQNEAQ (reference sequence). The CDR3 consists of 13 residues. V lost 1 base, J lost 7 bases, and 10 bases lay in between. The CDR3 sequence: CASSLDELLEAFF. The CDR3 nucleotides read TGTGCCAGCAGCTTAGATGAACTCCTTGAAGCTTTCTTT.

Points on this clone: The same CDR3 is also encoded by other DNA sequences in this sample. The rearrangement uses TRBV6-1 and TRBJ2-1; TRBD2 agrees at 12 bases. V gave up 2 bases and J gave up 4 bases; unmatched junction bases: 0. Germline CDR1 MNHNS, CDR2 SASEGT. The CDR3 consists of 15 residues. CDR3 residues: CASSELAGGYNEQFF. The CDR3 bases are TGTGCCAGCAGTGAACTAGCGGGAGGGTACAATGAGCAGTTCTTC.

V gene TRBV6-5 combines with J gene TRBJ1-4, with D maybe TRBD1 (5 bases). Germline V lookup: CDR1 MNHEY, CDR2 SVGAGI. The CDR3 covers 13 residues. The germline V and J ends were trimmed by 4 bases and 7 bases, with 10 bases remaining between them. The CDR3 spells CASSWGRGEKLFF. The CDR3 region has the DNA TGTGCCAGCAGTTGGGGGAGGGGTGAAAAACTGTTTTTT.

This clone was seen just once. The rearrangement links TRBV6-1 to TRBJ1-5, with D unclear. The CDR3 has 11 residues. Per the germline V gene, CDR1 is MNHNS and CDR2 is SASEGT. Trimming removed 3 bases at V and 9 bases at J, with 6 bases between. The CDR3 spells CASSDPWPQHF. The CDR3 nucleotides read TGTGCCAGCAGTGACCCCTGGCCCCAGCATTTT.

The rearrangement joins TRBV4-2 to TRBJ1-6; 7 bases are a match to TRBD1. This CDR3 region has 14 residues. The ends lost 3 bases at V and 6 bases at J; junction bases unmatched: 2. CDR1 is LGHNA and CDR2 is YNFKEQ in the germline V gene. The CDR3 loop is CASSQTGSNSPLHF. CDR3 bases: TGTGCCAGCAGCCAGACAGGGTCTAATTCACCCCTCCACTTT.

The genes are TRBV13 and TRBJ2-7; D may be TRBD1 (6 bases). The V end was cut by 0 bases, the J end by 3 bases, with 9 bases between. The CDR3 has 14 amino acids. Germline CDR1 is PRHDT and CDR2 is FYEKMQ (reference sequence). The CDR3: CASSLGGGSYEQYF. The CDR3 nucleotides read TGTGCCAGCAGCTTAGGAGGGGGTAGCTACGAGCAGTACTTC.

The CDR3 bases are TGCGCCAGCAGCCAAAAGGGGAGGGAAAAACTGTTTTTT. It encodes CASSQKGREKLFF. V is TRBV4-3 and J is TRBJ1-4; TRBD1 is a possible D gene (5 bases). This CDR3 comprises 13 residues. From germline, CDR1 is LGHNA and CDR2 YSLEER. Deletions cut 2 bases from V and 8 bases from J, with 9 bases between.

This clone came up once. The chain carries TRBV6-2 or TRBV6-3 and TRBJ1-5, with TRBD1 as a possible D gene (6 bases). The CDR3 totals 19 residues. Germline-derived CDR1 and CDR2 are MNHEY and SVGEGT. V lost 2 bases, J lost 4 bases, and 24 bases lay in between. CDR3 sequence (DNA): TGTGCCAGCAGTTACAATAGTGCCCGAGGACAGTTGGATAATCAGCCCCAGCATTTT. Protein sequence: CASSYNSARGQLDNQPQHF.

The chain recombines TRBV11-2 with TRBJ2-1; possible D gene TRBD1, 5 bases. The CDR3 has 14 amino acids. Germline-derived CDR1 and CDR2 are SGHAT and FQNNGV. V lost 1 base to trimming and J lost 4 bases, with 8 bases between them. The CDR3 sequence: CASSLGGWYNEQFF. In nucleotides, the CDR3 is TGTGCCAGCAGCTTAGGGGGCTGGTACAATGAGCAGTTCTTC.

The chain employs TRBV6-5 and TRBJ2-1, with TRBD2 matching 10 bases. V was pared by 2 bases and J by 11 bases, with 12 bases of the junction left unmatched. This CDR3 is 16 amino acids long. Germline V gene data show CDR1 as MNHEY and CDR2 as SVGAGI. Written as DNA, the CDR3 is TGTGCCAGCAGTTACCGACTAGCGGGCGGGCTAAGGAAGCAGTTCTTC. Its protein is CASSYRLAGGLRKQFF.

The rearrangement joins TRBV29-1 to TRBJ2-7; 8 bases match TRBD2. CDR3 length: 16 residues. Germline V CDR1 and CDR2: SQVTM, ANQGSEA. Germline trimming cut 3 bases from V and 3 bases from J; bases unmatched to any gene: 13. The CDR3 protein is CSVEGTRDFPDYEQYF. In nucleotides, the CDR3 is TGCAGCGTTGAGGGGACTAGGGACTTCCCTGACTACGAGCAGTACTTC.

This clone was found a few times. The chain uses TRBV28 and TRBJ2-7, with D maybe TRBD1 (6 bases). V was cut by 7 bases and J by 6 bases, with 19 bases left in between. CDR3 size: 14 residues. CDR1 and CDR2 from the germline V gene are MDHEN and SYDVKM. CDR3 in amino acids: CASTLSGHFSEQYF. CDR3 sequence (DNA): TGTGCCAGCACCCTGTCGGGACACTTCTCCGAGCAGTACTTC. The full variable domain, in which reference TRBV28 and TRBJ2-7 provide the parts outside the CDR3, is DVKVTQSSRYLVKRTGEKVFLECVQDMDHENMFWYRQDPGLGLRLIYFSYDVKMKEKGDIPEGYSVSREKKERFSLILESASTNQTSMYLCASTLSGHFSEQYFGPGTRLTVT.